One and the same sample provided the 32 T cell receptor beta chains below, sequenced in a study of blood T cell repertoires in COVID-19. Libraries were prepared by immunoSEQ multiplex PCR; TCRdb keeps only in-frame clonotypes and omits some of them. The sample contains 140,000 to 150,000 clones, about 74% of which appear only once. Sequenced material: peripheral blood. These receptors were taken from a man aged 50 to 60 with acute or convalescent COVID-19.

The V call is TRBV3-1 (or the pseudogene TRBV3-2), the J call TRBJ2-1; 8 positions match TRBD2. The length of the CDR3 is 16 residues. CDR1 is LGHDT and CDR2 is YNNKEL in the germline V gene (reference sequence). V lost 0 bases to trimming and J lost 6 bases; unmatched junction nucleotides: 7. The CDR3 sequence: CASSQEKGLASNEQFF. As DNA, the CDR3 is TGTGCCAGCAGCCAAGAAAAAGGACTAGCTTCCAATGAGCAGTTCTTC.

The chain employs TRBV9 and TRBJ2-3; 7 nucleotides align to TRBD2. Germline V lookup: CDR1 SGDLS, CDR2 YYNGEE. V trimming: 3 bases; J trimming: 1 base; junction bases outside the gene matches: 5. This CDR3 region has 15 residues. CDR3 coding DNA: TGTGCCAGCAGCGATAACCTAGCGGGCACAGATACGCAGTATTTT. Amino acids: CASSDNLAGTDTQYF.

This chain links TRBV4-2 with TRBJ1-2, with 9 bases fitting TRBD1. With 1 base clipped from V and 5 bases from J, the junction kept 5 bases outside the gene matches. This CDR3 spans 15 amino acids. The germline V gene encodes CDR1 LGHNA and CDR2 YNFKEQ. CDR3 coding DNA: TGTGCCAGCAGCCAAGCCGGGACAGGGAGTTATGGCTACACCTTC. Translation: CASSQAGTGSYGYTF.

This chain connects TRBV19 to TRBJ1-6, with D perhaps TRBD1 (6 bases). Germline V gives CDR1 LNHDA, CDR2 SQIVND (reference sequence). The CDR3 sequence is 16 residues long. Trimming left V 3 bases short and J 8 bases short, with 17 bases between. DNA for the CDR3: TGTGCCAGTAGTATGCAGGGGAACAATCCTGATTCACCCCTCCACTTT. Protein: CASSMQGNNPDSPLHF.

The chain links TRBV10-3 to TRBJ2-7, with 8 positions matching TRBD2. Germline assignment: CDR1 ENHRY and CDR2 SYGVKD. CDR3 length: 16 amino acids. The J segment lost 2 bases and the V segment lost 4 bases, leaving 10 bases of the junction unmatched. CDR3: CAISGGISGTTYEQYV. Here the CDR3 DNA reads TGTGCCATCAGTGGGGGGATTAGCGGGACCACCTACGAGCAGTACGTC.

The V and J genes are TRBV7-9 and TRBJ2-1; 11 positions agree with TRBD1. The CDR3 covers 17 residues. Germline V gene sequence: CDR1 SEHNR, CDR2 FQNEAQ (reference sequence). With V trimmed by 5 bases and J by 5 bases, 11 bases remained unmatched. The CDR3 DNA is TGTGCCAGCAGCCCGGACAGGGGGCCGGCGCTTAACAATGAGCAGTTCTTC. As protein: CASSPDRGPALNNEQFF.

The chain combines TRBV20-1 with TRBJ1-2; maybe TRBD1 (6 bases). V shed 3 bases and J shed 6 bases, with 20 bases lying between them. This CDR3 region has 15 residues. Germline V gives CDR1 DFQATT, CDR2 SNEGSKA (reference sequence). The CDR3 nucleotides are TGCAGTGCTAGTCCACAGGGTAGCGGGGGAAATGGCTACACCTTC. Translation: CSASPQGSGGNGYTF.

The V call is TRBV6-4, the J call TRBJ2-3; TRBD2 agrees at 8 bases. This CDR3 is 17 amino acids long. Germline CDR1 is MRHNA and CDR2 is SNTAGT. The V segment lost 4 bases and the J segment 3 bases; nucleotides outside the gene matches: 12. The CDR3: CASSVDGGASSTDTQYF. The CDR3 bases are TGTGCCAGCAGTGTTGACGGGGGGGCGTCGTCAACAGATACGCAGTATTTT.

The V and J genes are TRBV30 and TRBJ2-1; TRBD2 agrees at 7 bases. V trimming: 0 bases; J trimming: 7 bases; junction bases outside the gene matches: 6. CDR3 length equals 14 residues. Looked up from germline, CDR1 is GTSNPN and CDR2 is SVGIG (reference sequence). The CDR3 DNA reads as TGTGCCTGGAGTGTTGGGCTAGCGGATAATGAGCAGTTCTTC. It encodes CAWSVGLADNEQFF.

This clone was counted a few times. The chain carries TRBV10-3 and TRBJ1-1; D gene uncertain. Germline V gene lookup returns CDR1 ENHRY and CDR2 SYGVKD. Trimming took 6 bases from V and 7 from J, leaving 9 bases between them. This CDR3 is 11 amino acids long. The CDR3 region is CAISIENEAFF. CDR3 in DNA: TGTGCCATCAGCATAGAAAATGAAGCTTTCTTT.

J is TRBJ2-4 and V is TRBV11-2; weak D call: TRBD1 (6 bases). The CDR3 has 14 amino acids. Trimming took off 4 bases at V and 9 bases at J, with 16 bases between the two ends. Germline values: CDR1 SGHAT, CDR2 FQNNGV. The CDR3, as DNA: TGTGCCAGCAGCTCCCTCCAGGGGAAGGGCATTCAGTACTTC. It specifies CASSSLQGKGIQYF. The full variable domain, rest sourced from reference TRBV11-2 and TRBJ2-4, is EAGVAQSPRYKIIEKRQSVAFWCNPISGHATLYWYQQILGQGPKLLIQFQNNGVVDDSQLPKDRFSAERLKGVDSTLKIQPAKLEDSAVYLCASSSLQGKGIQYFGAGTRLSVL.

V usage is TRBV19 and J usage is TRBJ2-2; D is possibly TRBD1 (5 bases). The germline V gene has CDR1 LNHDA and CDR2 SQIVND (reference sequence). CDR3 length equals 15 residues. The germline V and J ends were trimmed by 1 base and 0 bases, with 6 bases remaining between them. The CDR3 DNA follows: TGTGCCAGTAGTATAGGCAGGGCGAACACCGGGGAGCTGTTTTTT. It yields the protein CASSIGRANTGELFF.

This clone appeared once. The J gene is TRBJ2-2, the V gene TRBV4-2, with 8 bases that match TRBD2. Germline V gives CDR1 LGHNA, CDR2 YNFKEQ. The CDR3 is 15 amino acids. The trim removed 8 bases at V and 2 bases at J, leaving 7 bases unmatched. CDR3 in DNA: TGTGCCAGCGCCCCCGGGGGGGCCAACACCGGGGAGCTGTTTTTT. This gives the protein CASAPGGANTGELFF.

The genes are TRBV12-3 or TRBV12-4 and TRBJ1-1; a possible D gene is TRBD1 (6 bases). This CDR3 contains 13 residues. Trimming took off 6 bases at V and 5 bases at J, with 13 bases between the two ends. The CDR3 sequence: CASSRGGRTEAFF. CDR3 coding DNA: TGTGCCAGCAGCCGCGGGGGGCGGACTGAAGCTTTCTTT.

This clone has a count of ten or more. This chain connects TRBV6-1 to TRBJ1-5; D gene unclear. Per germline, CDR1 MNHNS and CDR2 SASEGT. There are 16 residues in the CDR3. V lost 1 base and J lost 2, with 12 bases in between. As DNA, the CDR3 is TGTGCCAGCAGTGAAGAGGAGGGAGTGGGCAATCAGCCCCAGCATTTT. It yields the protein CASSEEEGVGNQPQHF.

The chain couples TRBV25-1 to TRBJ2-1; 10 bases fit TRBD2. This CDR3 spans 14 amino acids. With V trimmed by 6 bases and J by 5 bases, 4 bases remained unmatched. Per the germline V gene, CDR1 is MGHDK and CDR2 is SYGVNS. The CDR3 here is CASRSAGGNNEQFF. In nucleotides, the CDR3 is TGTGCCAGCAGGTCAGCGGGGGGGAACAATGAGCAGTTCTTC.

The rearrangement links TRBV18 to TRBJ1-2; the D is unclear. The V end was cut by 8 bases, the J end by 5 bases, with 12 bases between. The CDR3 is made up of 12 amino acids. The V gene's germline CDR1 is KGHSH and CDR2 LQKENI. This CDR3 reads CASATRGYGYTF. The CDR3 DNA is TGTGCCAGCGCCACGAGAGGGTATGGCTACACCTTC.

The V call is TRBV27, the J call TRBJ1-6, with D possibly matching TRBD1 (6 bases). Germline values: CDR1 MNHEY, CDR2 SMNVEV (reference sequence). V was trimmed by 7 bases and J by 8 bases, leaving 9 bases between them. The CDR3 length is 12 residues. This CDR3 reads CASTTGYSPLHF. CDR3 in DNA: TGTGCCAGCACCACAGGGTATTCACCCCTCCACTTT.

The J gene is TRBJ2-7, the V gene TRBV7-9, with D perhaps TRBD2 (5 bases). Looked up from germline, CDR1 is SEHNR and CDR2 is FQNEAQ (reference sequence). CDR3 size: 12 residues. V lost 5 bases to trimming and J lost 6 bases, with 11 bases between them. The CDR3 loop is CASSQQGGEQYF. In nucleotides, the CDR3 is TGTGCCAGCAGCCAACAAGGAGGCGAGCAGTACTTC.

The CDR3: CASSMTSGGATTDTQYF. In nucleotides, the CDR3 is TGTGCCAGTAGTATGACTAGCGGGGGGGCAACCACAGATACGCAGTATTTT. The chain uses TRBV19 and TRBJ2-3; 14 nucleotides agree with TRBD2. This CDR3 has 17 amino acids. J gave up 2 bases and V 3 bases, and 4 bases lay outside the gene matches. Germline lookup yields CDR1 LNHDA and CDR2 SQIVND (reference sequence).

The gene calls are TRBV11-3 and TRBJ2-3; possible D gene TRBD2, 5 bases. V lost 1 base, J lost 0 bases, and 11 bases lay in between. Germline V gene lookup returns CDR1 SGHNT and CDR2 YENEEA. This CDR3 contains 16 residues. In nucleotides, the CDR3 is TGTGCCAGCAGCTTAGGGCTAGCCCTTAGCACAGATACGCAGTATTTT. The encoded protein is CASSLGLALSTDTQYF.

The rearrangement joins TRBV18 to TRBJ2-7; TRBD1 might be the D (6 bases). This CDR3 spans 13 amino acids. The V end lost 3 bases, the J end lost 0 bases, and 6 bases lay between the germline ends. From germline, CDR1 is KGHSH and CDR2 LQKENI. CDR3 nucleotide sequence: TGTGCCAGCTCACCCAGGGGCTCCTACGAGCAGTACGTC. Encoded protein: CASSPRGSYEQYV.

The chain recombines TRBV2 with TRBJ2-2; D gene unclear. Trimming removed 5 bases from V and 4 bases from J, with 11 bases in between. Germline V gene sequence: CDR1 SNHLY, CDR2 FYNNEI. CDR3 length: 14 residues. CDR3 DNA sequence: TGTGCCAGCAGTTACACAAGTGGCACCGGGGAGCTGTTTTTT. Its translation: CASSYTSGTGELFF.

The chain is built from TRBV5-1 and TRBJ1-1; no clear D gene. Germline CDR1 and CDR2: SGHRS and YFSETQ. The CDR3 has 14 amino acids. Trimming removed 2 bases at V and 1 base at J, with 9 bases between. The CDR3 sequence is CASSFEGGNTEAFF. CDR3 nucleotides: TGCGCCAGCAGCTTTGAGGGAGGGAACACTGAAGCTTTCTTT.

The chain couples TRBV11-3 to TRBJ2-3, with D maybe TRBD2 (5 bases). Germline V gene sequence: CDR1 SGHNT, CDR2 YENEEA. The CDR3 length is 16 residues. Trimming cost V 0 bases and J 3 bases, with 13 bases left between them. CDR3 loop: CASSLDGSGLTDTQYF. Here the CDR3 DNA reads TGTGCCAGCAGCTTAGATGGTTCCGGACTTACAGATACGCAGTATTTT. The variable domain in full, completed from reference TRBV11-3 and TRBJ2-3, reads EAGVVQSPRYKIIEKKQPVAFWCNPISGHNTLYWYLQNLGQGPELLIRYENEEAVDDSQLPKDRFSAERLKGVDSTLKIQPAELGDSAVYLCASSLDGSGLTDTQYFGPGTRLTVL.

CDR3 amino acids: CASSMGQGAWNQPQHF. DNA of the CDR3: TGTGCCAGTAGTATGGGGCAGGGGGCATGGAATCAGCCCCAGCATTTT. The chain employs TRBV19 and TRBJ1-5; TRBD1 agrees at 8 bases. The CDR3 runs 16 residues. Losses at the gene ends were 3 bases for V and 4 bases for J; bases not matched to a gene: 8. Germline V gene sequence: CDR1 LNHDA, CDR2 SQIVND (reference sequence).

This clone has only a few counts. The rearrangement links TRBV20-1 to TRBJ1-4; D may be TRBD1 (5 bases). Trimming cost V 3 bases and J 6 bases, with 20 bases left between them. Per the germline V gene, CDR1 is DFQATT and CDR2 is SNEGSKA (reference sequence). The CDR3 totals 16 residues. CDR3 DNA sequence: TGCAGTGCTAGTTCTTCTATCAATACGGGGGATGAAAAACTGTTTTTT. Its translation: CSASSSINTGDEKLFF.

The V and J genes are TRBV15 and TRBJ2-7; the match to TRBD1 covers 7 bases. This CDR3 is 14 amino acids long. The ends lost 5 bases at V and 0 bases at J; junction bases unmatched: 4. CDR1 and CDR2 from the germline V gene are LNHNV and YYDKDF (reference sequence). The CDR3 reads CATSDGTVSYEQYF. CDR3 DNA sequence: TGTGCCACCAGCGACGGGACAGTCTCCTACGAGCAGTACTTC.

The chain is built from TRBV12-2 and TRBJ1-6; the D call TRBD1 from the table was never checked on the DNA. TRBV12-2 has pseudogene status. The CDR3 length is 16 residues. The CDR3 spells CASRLVEQGYNSPLHF. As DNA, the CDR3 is TGTGCAAGTCGCTTAGTGGAGCAGGGTTATAATTCACCCCTCCACTTT.

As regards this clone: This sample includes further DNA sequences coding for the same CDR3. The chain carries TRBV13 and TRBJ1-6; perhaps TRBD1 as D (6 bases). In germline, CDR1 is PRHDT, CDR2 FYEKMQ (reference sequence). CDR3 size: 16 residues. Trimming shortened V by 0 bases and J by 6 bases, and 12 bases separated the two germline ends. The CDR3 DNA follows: TGTGCCAGCAGCTTAGGGCAGGGGATGGGTAATTCACCCCTCCACTTT. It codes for CASSLGQGMGNSPLHF.

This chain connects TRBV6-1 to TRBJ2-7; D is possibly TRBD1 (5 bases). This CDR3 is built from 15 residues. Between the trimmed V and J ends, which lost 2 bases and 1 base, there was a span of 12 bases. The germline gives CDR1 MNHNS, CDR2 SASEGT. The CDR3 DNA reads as TGTGCCAGCAGTGAAATCCAGGGCGGTTCCTACGAGCAGTACGTC. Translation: CASSEIQGGSYEQYV.

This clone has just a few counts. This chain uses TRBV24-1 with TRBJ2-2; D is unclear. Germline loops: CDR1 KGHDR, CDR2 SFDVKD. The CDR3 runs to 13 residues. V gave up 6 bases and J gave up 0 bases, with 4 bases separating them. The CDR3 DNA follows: TGTGCCACCAGTTCCGCGAACACCGGGGAGCTGTTTTTT. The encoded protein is CATSSANTGELFF.